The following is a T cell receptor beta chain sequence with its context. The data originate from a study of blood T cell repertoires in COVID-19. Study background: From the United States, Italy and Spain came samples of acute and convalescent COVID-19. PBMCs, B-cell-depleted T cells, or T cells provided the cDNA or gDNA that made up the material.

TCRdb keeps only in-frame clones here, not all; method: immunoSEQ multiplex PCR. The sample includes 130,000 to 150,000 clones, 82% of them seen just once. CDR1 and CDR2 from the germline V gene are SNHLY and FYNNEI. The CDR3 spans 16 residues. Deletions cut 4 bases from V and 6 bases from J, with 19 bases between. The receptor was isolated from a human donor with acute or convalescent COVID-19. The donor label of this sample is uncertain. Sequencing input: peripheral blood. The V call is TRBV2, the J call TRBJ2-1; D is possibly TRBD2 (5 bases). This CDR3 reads CASSAQLVAPPNEQFF. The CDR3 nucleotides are TGTGCCAGCAGTGCCCAACTAGTGGCCCCGCCCAATGAGCAGTTCTTC.